The 23 T cell receptor beta chains in this list originate from one sample, sequenced in a study of T cells expressing NK-cell markers. TCRdb derives one entry per CDR3 protein from the 5' RACE reads, leaving out DNA. Recorded here are under 600,000 distinct CDR3 sequences; the top ten clones represent 1.4%. Sequencing was carried out using blood T cells: a sorted CD56 or NKG2C T cell subset, CD4+ or CD8+ T cells, or bulk PBMC T cells (not recorded which). These receptors were taken from a woman aged 50 to 65 in good health.

The chain joins TRBV7-8 to TRBJ2-3; the D call from TCRdb, TRBD2, cannot be confirmed without DNA. Germline V gives CDR1 SGHVS, CDR2 FQNEAQ. The CDR3 length is 15 residues. The chain's CDR3 is CASSSTGRAGDTQYF.

The chain is built from TRBV6-5 and TRBJ2-7; TCRdb reports TRBD2, a call that lacks DNA to check it against. Germline values: CDR1 MNHEY, CDR2 SVGAGI. The CDR3 spans 15 residues. CDR3 protein: CASSPVLAGSYEQYF.

The chain recombines TRBV18 with TRBJ2-2; TCRdb outputs TRBD2, but without DNA this stays unchecked. The CDR3 runs to 18 residues. Germline V CDR1 and CDR2: KGHSH, LQKENI. CDR3 residues: CASSPTSAGGPNTGELFF.

V gene TRBV3-1 combines with J gene TRBJ1-2. Germline V gene sequence: CDR1 LGHDT, CDR2 YNNKEL (reference sequence). The CDR3 consists of 14 residues. The CDR3 loop reads CASSPSGTNYGYTF.

The chain couples TRBV24-1 to TRBJ2-7; without DNA, the TCRdb call of TRBD2 cannot be checked. CDR3 size: 13 residues. Germline V gene data show CDR1 as KGHDR and CDR2 as SFDVKD. The CDR3 is CATPWRVSYEQYF.

The CDR3 sequence is CAISEGTADTQYF. J is TRBJ2-3 and V is TRBV10-3; the TRBD1 assignment by TCRdb is unverifiable without DNA. Per the germline V gene, CDR1 is ENHRY and CDR2 is SYGVKD. The CDR3 is 13 residues long.

This clonotype is identified as medium-sized (0.01 to 0.1%) from frequency. The chain employs TRBV20-1 and TRBJ2-1; TCRdb gives TRBD2 as the D gene, but with no DNA this cannot be confirmed. The CDR3 has 16 amino acids. From germline, CDR1 is DFQATT and CDR2 SNEGSKA (reference sequence). The CDR3 is CSAPRAGRSSYNEQFF.

CDR3: CASSLITYEAFF. This chain uses TRBV7-2 with TRBJ1-1. Germline V gene sequence: CDR1 SGHTA, CDR2 FQGNSA. The CDR3 contains 12 residues.

This chain's CDR3 is CASSAPRELGSIQYF. This chain joins TRBV7-9 and TRBJ2-4; TCRdb names TRBD2, which stays unverified in the absence of DNA. CDR3 length equals 15 residues. Germline CDR1 SEHNR, CDR2 FQNEAQ (reference sequence). Drawing the rest from reference TRBV7-9 and TRBJ2-4, the complete variable domain is DTGVSQNPRHKITKRGQNVTFRCDPISEHNRLYWYRQTLGQGPEFLTYFQNEAQLEKSRLLSDRFSAERPKGSFSTLEIQRTEQGDSAMYLCASSAPRELGSIQYFGAGTRLSVL.

The chain joins TRBV24-1 to TRBJ2-3; TCRdb picks TRBD2, but there is no DNA to check that call. Germline V CDR1 and CDR2: KGHDR, SFDVKD. This CDR3 is built from 15 residues. Here the CDR3 reads CATSHPSGITDTQYF.

The CDR3 protein is CSVRGTTNEKLFF. The chain uses TRBV29-1 and TRBJ1-4. Germline V gene data show CDR1 as SQVTM and CDR2 as ANQGSEA. This CDR3 comprises 13 residues.

The chain recombines TRBV29-1 with TRBJ2-2; no DNA is available, so the TRBD1 call from TCRdb remains unchecked. The CDR3 is 13 residues long. Per the germline V gene, CDR1 is SQVTM and CDR2 is ANQGSEA. The chain's CDR3 is CSVGEGRTGELFF.

This chain uses TRBV24-1 with TRBJ2-3; TCRdb's D call of TRBD2 is untestable without DNA. This CDR3 region has 17 residues. Germline V gene data show CDR1 as KGHDR and CDR2 as SFDVKD. The CDR3 is CATSRGLAGGSRDTQYF.

The rearrangement uses TRBV4-1 and TRBJ2-3; TCRdb designates TRBD1, a call that cannot be tested without DNA. Germline loops: CDR1 MGHRA, CDR2 YSYEKL. This CDR3 is 16 amino acids long. CDR3 amino acids: CASSQRGVTSTDTQYF.

The chain is built from TRBV6-2 or TRBV6-3 and TRBJ2-5. The CDR3 is made up of 14 amino acids. Germline V gene lookup returns CDR1 MNHEY and CDR2 SVGEGT. The CDR3: CASSYRRIQETQYF.

The chain uses TRBV19 and TRBJ2-1. This CDR3 is 14 amino acids long. Germline assignment: CDR1 LNHDA and CDR2 SQIVND (reference sequence). The CDR3 protein is CASSIDGVGWEQFF.

V and J are TRBV19 and TRBJ2-7; the D call of TRBD1 rests on TCRdb alone, since no DNA is present to check it. Germline lookup yields CDR1 LNHDA and CDR2 SQIVND (reference sequence). The CDR3 has 13 amino acids. CDR3 residues: CASSGQGGGEQYF.

This CDR3 is CASSYDRTSSDRQYF. The chain employs TRBV6-5 and TRBJ2-7; TCRdb returns TRBD2, unconfirmable since there is no DNA. The CDR3 length is 15 residues. Germline V CDR1 and CDR2: MNHEY, SVGAGI.

The CDR3 loop reads CSARKLAGGYGTDTQYF. The V and J genes are TRBV20-1 and TRBJ2-3; lacking DNA, the TRBD2 call made by TCRdb goes unchecked. There are 17 residues in the CDR3. Germline CDR1 reads DFQATT; CDR2 reads SNEGSKA (reference sequence).

The CDR3 loop is CASSQELPLTMDTQYF. The chain is built from TRBV3-1 and TRBJ2-3; TCRdb designates TRBD1, a call that cannot be tested without DNA. Germline CDR1 LGHDT, CDR2 YNNKEL (reference sequence). This CDR3 has 16 amino acids.

The chain has TRBV12-3 or TRBV12-4 and TRBJ1-2; TCRdb outputs TRBD1, but without DNA this stays unchecked. The CDR3 has 17 amino acids. CDR3 amino acids: CASSLGAGSFTRYGYTF.

The J gene is TRBJ2-6, the V gene TRBV4-2. CDR1 and CDR2 (germline): LGHNA, YNFKEQ. This CDR3 has 16 amino acids. The CDR3 loop is CASSQDWKSGANVLTF.

The chain recombines TRBV14 with TRBJ2-5; TCRdb picks TRBD2, but there is no DNA to check that call. CDR3 length: 15 residues. Germline V gene sequence: CDR1 SGHDN, CDR2 FVKESK. CDR3 sequence reads: CASSQVRLGMETQYF. The variable domain in full, with the rest retrieved from reference TRBV14 and TRBJ2-5, is EAGVTQFPSHSVIEKGQTVTLRCDPISGHDNLYWYRRVMGKEIKFLLHFVKESKQDESGMPNNRFLAERTGGTYSTLKVQPAELEDSGVYFCASSQVRLGMETQYFGPGTRLLVL.